These 22 T cell receptor beta chains were sequenced from one sample in a study of blood T cells in healthy people across ages. A second PCR of about 6 to 11 cycles used a sample-barcoded 5' primer and a J-beta primer mix. TCRdb itself ran the 5' RACE reads through MiXCR, one entry per CDR3 protein. Of about 620,000 distinct CDR3 sequences detected, about 21% appear once; the ten largest clones hold 3.5% to 4%. Specimen: blood. Source of these receptors: a man between 65 and 85 years old in good health.

The count of this clonotype is one. The chain combines TRBV5-1 with TRBJ2-5, with 7 bases matching TRBD1. CDR3 length: 15 amino acids. Trimming took 7 bases from V and 2 from J; bases not matched to a gene: 11. Germline CDR1 and CDR2: SGHRS and YFSETQ. The CDR3 region has the DNA TGCGCCAGCGACCGAGCGACAGGGCAACAAGAGACCCAGTACTTC. This codes for CASDRATGQQETQYF.

This clonotype occurred a few times. The chain recombines TRBV5-5 with TRBJ2-1; 10 bases agree with TRBD1. Germline V gene lookup returns CDR1 SGHKS and CDR2 YYEKEE (reference sequence). The V gene end was trimmed by 2 bases and the J gene end by 8 bases; junction bases not matched to a gene: 4. This CDR3 contains 14 residues. CDR3 bases: TGTGCCAGCAGCTTACAGACAGGGGGCGATGAGCAGTTCTTC. Encoded protein: CASSLQTGGDEQFF. The whole variable domain, filled in from reference TRBV5-5 and TRBJ2-1, reads DAGVTQSPTHLIKTRGQQVTLRCSPISGHKSVSWYQQVLGQGPQFIFQYYEKEERGRGNFPDRFSARQFPNYSSELNVNALLLGDSALYLCASSLQTGGDEQFFGPGTRLTVL.

There are a few counts of this clonotype. The chain employs TRBV7-9 and TRBJ1-6, with D unclear. This CDR3 has 16 residues. V was pared by 5 bases and J by 8 bases, with 19 bases between. CDR1 SEHNR and CDR2 FQNEAQ come from the germline V gene (reference sequence). The CDR3 DNA reads as TGTGCCAGCAGCCCATTTAGTGGTCGTGGTGATTCACCCCTCCACTTT. Protein sequence: CASSPFSGRGDSPLHF.

This clonotype was seen more than once but under ten times. The gene calls are TRBV3-1 and TRBJ1-1, with unresolved D. The germline V and J ends were trimmed by 1 base and 11 bases, with 11 bases remaining between them. The germline V gene encodes CDR1 LGHDT and CDR2 YNNKEL (reference sequence). This CDR3 region has 12 residues. DNA for the CDR3: TGTGCCAGCAGCCAAGGGACTTTGAACGCTTTCTTT. Protein: CASSQGTLNAFF.

The rearrangement joins TRBV9 to TRBJ2-7; TRBD2 matches at 13 bases. Germline CDR1 and CDR2: SGDLS and YYNGEE. This CDR3 is built from 16 residues. Trimming took 4 bases from V and 7 from J; bases not matched to a gene: 11. The CDR3 sequence: CASSLQLAGGPGEQYF. The CDR3 nucleotides are TGTGCCAGCAGCCTTCAACTAGCGGGAGGGCCGGGGGAGCAGTACTTC. The full variable domain, rest sourced from reference TRBV9 and TRBJ2-7, is DSGVTQTPKHLITATGQRVTLRCSPRSGDLSVYWYQQSLDQGLQFLIQYYNGEERAKGNILERFSAQQFPDLHSELNLSSLELGDSALYFCASSLQLAGGPGEQYFGPGTRLTVT.

The chain recombines TRBV5-1 with TRBJ1-1; the D is unclear. CDR1 and CDR2 (germline): SGHRS, YFSETQ. The CDR3 is made up of 14 amino acids. Trimming stripped 0 bases from V and 2 bases from J, with 8 bases between. The CDR3 loop is CASSLVEANTEAFF. The CDR3 DNA reads TGCGCCAGCAGCTTGGTTGAGGCCAACACTGAAGCTTTCTTT.

The V call is TRBV15, the J call TRBJ2-5; D gene uncertain. The CDR3 sequence is 14 residues long. V lost 0 bases and J 2 bases, leaving 7 bases between the germline ends. The V gene's germline CDR1 is LNHNV and CDR2 YYDKDF (reference sequence). The CDR3 coding sequence is TGTGCCACCAGCAGAGATTACAGTCAAGAGACCCAGTACTTC. It codes for CATSRDYSQETQYF.

This clonotype occurred a few times. The chain links TRBV9 to TRBJ1-2; D uncertain. V dropped 4 bases and J dropped 0 bases, with 13 bases sitting between them. The germline V gene encodes CDR1 SGDLS and CDR2 YYNGEE. This CDR3 has 15 residues. The CDR3 DNA is TGTGCCAGCAGCACCGGCGGGCAATCTAACTATGGCTACACCTTC. Translating gives CASSTGGQSNYGYTF.

In its sample, this clonotype was seen a few times. The chain has TRBV7-2 and TRBJ2-1; the D is unclear. The CDR3 totals 17 residues. Trimming cost V 6 bases and J 0 bases, with 18 bases left between them. Germline values: CDR1 SGHTA, CDR2 FQGNSA. The CDR3 reads CASSQVLAINSYNEQFF. In nucleotides, the CDR3 is TGTGCCAGCAGTCAAGTCCTGGCAATAAACTCCTACAATGAGCAGTTCTTC.

This CDR3 reads CASSPPAGGLDEQFF. In DNA form, the CDR3 reads TGTGCCAGCTCGCCCCCAGCGGGAGGGTTAGATGAGCAGTTCTTC. This sequence joins TRBV28 and TRBJ2-5, with 10 bases aligning to TRBD2. The J call may not be correct, given that the DNA end is closer to TRBJ2-1. The CDR3 runs 15 residues. CDR1 and CDR2 from the germline V gene are MDHEN and SYDVKM.

The rearrangement joins TRBV25-1 to TRBJ2-5; TRBD2 agrees at 9 bases. The J call is doubtful: the DNA matches TRBJ2-7 better. This CDR3 is built from 14 residues. Germline CDR1 and CDR2: MGHDK and SYGVNS. This CDR3 reads CASTTSGGRNEQYF. Written as DNA, the CDR3 is TGTGCCAGCACCACAAGCGGGGGGCGGAACGAGCAGTACTTC.

J is TRBJ2-5 and V is TRBV12-3 or TRBV12-4; D unresolved. The J call may be wrong; the DNA end is better matched by TRBJ2-1. This CDR3 has 13 residues. The CDR3 loop is CASTPLQGLGQFF. The CDR3 bases are TGTGCCAGCACCCCGTTACAAGGGCTCGGGCAGTTCTTC.

This chain links TRBV7-2 with TRBJ2-7; tentatively, D is TRBD2 (5 bases). Trimming shortened V by 3 bases and J by 6 bases, and 18 bases separated the two germline ends. The CDR3 contains 15 residues. The germline gives CDR1 SGHTA, CDR2 FQGNSA. The CDR3 nucleotides read TGTGCCAGCAGCTTGGAGTCGGGAAACGACTGCGAGCAGTACTTC. Translation gives CASSLESGNDCEQYF.

This clonotype was detected only a few times. The chain uses TRBV6-2 or TRBV6-3 and TRBJ1-5, with D tentatively TRBD1 (5 bases). V lost 3 bases and J 5 bases, leaving 14 bases between the germline ends. CDR1 and CDR2 from the germline V gene are MNHEY and SVGEGT. The CDR3 loop spans 15 amino acids. CDR3 nucleotide sequence: TGTGCCAGCAGTTATGTTCAACCGGGGGATCAGCCCCAGCATTTT. Translated: CASSYVQPGDQPQHF.

A word on this clonotype: This sequence may be a read error, since a much larger clone differs from it by one base. The chain is built from TRBV6-6 and TRBJ2-5, with D possibly TRBD1 on 7 matching bases. The CDR3 is 12 amino acids. Germline V CDR1 and CDR2: MNHNY, SVGAGI (reference sequence). V was pared by 2 bases and J by 11 bases, with 12 bases between. CDR3 nucleotides: TGTGCCAGCAGTTACCCGGCAGGGGGGCAGTACTTC. Translated, it gives CASSYPAGGQYF.

The sample holds a few counts of this clonotype. This chain links TRBV7-2 with TRBJ1-2, with D perhaps matching TRBD1 (6 bases). V dropped 9 bases and J dropped 2 bases, with 16 bases sitting between them. Germline CDR1 SGHTA, CDR2 FQGNSA. The CDR3 loop spans 14 amino acids. This chain's CDR3 is CASSTEGGNYGYTF. CDR3 in DNA: TGTGCCAGTAGCACGGAGGGGGGGAACTATGGCTACACCTTC.

The V gene is TRBV7-8, the J gene TRBJ2-1, with 7 positions matching TRBD2. V dropped 3 bases and J dropped 0; count of bases not matched to a gene: 11. The CDR3 sequence is 18 residues long. The V gene's germline CDR1 is SGHVS and CDR2 FQNEAQ. CDR3 amino acids: CASSFSGDSGRSYNEQFF. The CDR3 DNA reads as TGTGCCAGCAGCTTTAGTGGGGATAGCGGGCGCTCCTACAATGAGCAGTTCTTC.

This rearrangement joins TRBV10-3 to TRBJ1-2; D call uncertain. The V end was cut by 2 bases, the J end by 6 bases, with 10 bases between. The CDR3 length is 13 residues. CDR1 and CDR2 from the germline V gene are ENHRY and SYGVKD. DNA of the CDR3: TGTGCCATCAGTGAGATATTAGGAGATGGCTACACCTTC. Translating it yields CAISEILGDGYTF.

This clonotype has more than one count but fewer than ten. The J gene is TRBJ1-2, the V gene TRBV12-3 or TRBV12-4; D not resolved. The CDR3 covers 12 residues. The V end lost 2 bases, the J end lost 8 bases, and 9 bases lay between the germline ends. CDR3 nucleotide sequence: TGTGCCAGCAGTTTAAGAGGGAGAGGCTACACCTTC. It translates to CASSLRGRGYTF.

This clonotype occurred many times. The rearrangement links TRBV3-1 to TRBJ2-1, with 11 positions matching TRBD2. V was clipped by 7 bases and J by 4 bases; unmatched bases: 9. Germline V gene lookup returns CDR1 LGHDT and CDR2 YNNKEL (reference sequence). The CDR3 consists of 16 residues. The CDR3 protein is CASTPLAGGPYNEQFF. The DNA for the CDR3 is TGTGCCAGCACCCCCTTAGCGGGAGGGCCTTACAATGAGCAGTTCTTC.

The J gene is TRBJ2-3, the V gene TRBV5-1, with TRBD2 matching over 7 bases. The CDR3 has 15 residues. The V gene end was trimmed by 4 bases and the J gene end by 4 bases; junction bases not matched to a gene: 9. Germline V lookup: CDR1 SGHRS, CDR2 YFSETQ. CDR3 loop: CASSGSTSSSDTQYF. CDR3 in DNA: TGCGCCAGCAGCGGATCGACTAGCTCTTCAGATACGCAGTATTTT.

As for this clonotype: Mismatch with germline at one junction end may stem from a read error. The chain links TRBV5-1 to TRBJ1-5; perhaps TRBD1 as D (6 bases). This CDR3 comprises 14 residues. In germline, CDR1 is SGHRS, CDR2 YFSETQ. CDR3 DNA sequence: TGCGCCTGCAGCGATGGACAGCGCAATCAGCCCCAGCATTTT. Protein: CACSDGQRNQPQHF. Full variable domain (rest looked up from reference TRBV5-1 and TRBJ1-5): KAGVTQTPRYLIKTRGQQVTLSCSPISGHRSVSWYQQTPGQGLQFLFEYFSETQRNKGNFPGRFSGRQFSNSRSEMNVSTLELGDSALYLCACSDGQRNQPQHFGDGTRLSIL.